The rows below give T cell receptor beta chains drawn from one sample of a study of CD8+ T cells in alopecia areata. Repertoires were generated with immunoSEQ multiplex PCR, while TCRdb's copy carries only in-frame clones and drops some. The sample comprises roughly 150,000 clones, around half of which are singletons, and approximately 19% rests with the top ten. The sequencing here drew on CD8+ T cells sorted from blood, taken at week 0. The receptors here all came from a human donor with alopecia areata. Both conserved end residues are part of each CDR3. The order of the fields is V gene, clone size, J gene, D gene, CDR3 length, CDR3 DNA, CDR3 protein. D genes are given only for firm matches. Some rows mark clone size as missing; the rest say once, few, many or name a class of expanded clone.

>TRBV29-1|.|TRBJ2-3|TRBD2|19
TGCAGCGTTACCCCAAGGGGACTAGCGGGGGGGCCGGGCACAGATACGCAGTATTTT
CSVTPRGLAGGPGTDTQYF
>TRBV29-1|.|TRBJ1-2|.|16
TGCAGCGTTGAAGACCCGACGGGAAAACTTAGCTATGGCTACACCTTC
CSVEDPTGKLSYGYTF
>TRBV6-5|.|TRBJ2-3|TRBD1|15
TGTGCCAGCAGCCCGGACAGGGTTGGCACAGATACGCAGTATTTT
CASSPDRVGTDTQYF
>TRBV2|few|TRBJ2-1|.|13
TGTGCCAGCAGTCTTCAACACGGGCGTGAGCAGTTCTTC
CASSLQHGREQFF
>TRBV15|few|TRBJ2-1|.|13
TGTGCCACCAGCAGAGAACCGTCTAGGGAGCAGTTCTTC
CATSREPSREQFF
>TRBV5-1|.|TRBJ1-5|.|12
TGCGCCAGCAGCTTGGAGGCTCAGCCCCAGCATTTT
CASSLEAQPQHF
>TRBV29-1|.|TRBJ2-3|.|14
TGCAGCGTGGAGGGGGGACACTACACAGATACGCAGTATTTT
CSVEGGHYTDTQYF
>TRBV7-8|few|TRBJ1-6|TRBD1|16
TGTGCCAGCAGCTTAGCTCGGGCACAGGGGAATTCACCCCTCCACTTT
CASSLARAQGNSPLHF
>TRBV7-6|few|TRBJ2-1|.|16
TGTGCCAGCAGCCCGAGTGGGGGGCCCCGTCGCAATGAGCAGTTCTTC
CASSPSGGPRRNEQFF
>TRBV2|.|TRBJ1-5|.|15
TGTGCCAGCACCTCTCGGGACATACGAAATCAGCCCCAGCATTTT
CASTSRDIRNQPQHF
>TRBV13|.|TRBJ1-1|.|14
TGTGCCAGCAGCACTCCGGGACGGCAACATGGAGCTTTCTTT
CASSTPGRQHGAFF
>TRBV2|.|TRBJ2-7|.|14
TGTGCCAGCAGTGATTTTGGCGACTCCTACGAGCAGTACTTC
CASSDFGDSYEQYF
>TRBV29-1|few|TRBJ2-2|.|13
TGCAGCGTTGTGGAGGGAACCACCGGGGAGCTGTTTTTT
CSVVEGTTGELFF
>TRBV12-5|.|TRBJ2-4|.|13
TGTGCTAGCCCCGTTAGCACCAAAAACATTCAGTACTTC
CASPVSTKNIQYF
>TRBV9|few|TRBJ2-3|.|14
TGTGCCAGCAGCGTAGTTCCCAACAGGGATACGCAGTATTTT
CASSVVPNRDTQYF
>TRBV30|.|TRBJ2-7|.|14
TGTGCCTGGAGTGTTGGGGCAGGGAAAAACGAGCAGTACTTC
CAWSVGAGKNEQYF
>TRBV9|.|TRBJ2-2|.|15
TGTGCCAGCAGATCCCAGGACGCGAACACCGGGGAGCTGTTTTTT
CASRSQDANTGELFF
>TRBV29-1|.|TRBJ2-3|TRBD1|15
TGCAGCGTTGAAGTGACCGGGACAGGGGCAGATACGCAGTATTTT
CSVEVTGTGADTQYF